This T cell receptor (beta chain) was captured in a study of shared clonotypes between healthy human individuals. Study-wide findings and caveats: Genetic and exposure-history diversity was limited by the small donor number.

Comment on this clone: Its antigen is undetermined.

CDR1 is SGHRS, CDR2 YFSETQ, per germline. This CDR3 contains 16 residues. Unmatched junction bases numbered 7, after V lost 0 bases and J lost 4 bases. It was across several immunoSEQ plates that each subset's genomic DNA was evenly split. Source study methods: In the immunoSEQ data, sequences were junction-only and lacked quality scores, so filtering differed. Method: immunoSEQ multiplex PCR; TCRdb's copy keeps in-frame clones and lacks some. That table gives V, J and clone size, and the DNA gave D and trimming. The table shows fewer than 2.5 million clones, with over 85% occurring only once. This receptor was identified in a young man in good health. Some clones in this sample may be carry-over from other donors' samples. The J gene is TRBJ1-5, the V gene TRBV5-1; TRBD1 matches 7 bases. The sample was naive CD4+ T cells from PBMCs. Subset in this sample: CD45RA+ positively selected. The CDR3 spells CASSLEGGRKNQPQHF. In DNA form, the CDR3 reads TGCGCCAGCAGCTTGGAAGGGGGCAGAAAAAATCAGCCCCAGCATTTT.